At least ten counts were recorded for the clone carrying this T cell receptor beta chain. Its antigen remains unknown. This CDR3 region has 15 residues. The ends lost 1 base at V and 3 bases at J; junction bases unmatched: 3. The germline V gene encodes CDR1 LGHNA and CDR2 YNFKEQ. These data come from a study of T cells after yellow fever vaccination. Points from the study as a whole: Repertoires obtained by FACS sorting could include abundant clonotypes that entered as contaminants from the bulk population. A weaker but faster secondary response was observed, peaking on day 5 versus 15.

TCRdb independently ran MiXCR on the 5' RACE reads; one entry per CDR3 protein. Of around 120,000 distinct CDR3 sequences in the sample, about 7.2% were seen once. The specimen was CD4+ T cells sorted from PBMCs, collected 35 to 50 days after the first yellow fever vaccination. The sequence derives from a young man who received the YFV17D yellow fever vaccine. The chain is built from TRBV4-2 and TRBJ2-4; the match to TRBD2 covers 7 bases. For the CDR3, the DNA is TGTGCCAGCAGCCAAGGGACGGGGGGCAAAAACATTCAGTACTTC. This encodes CASSQGTGGKNIQYF.